Listed below are T cell receptor beta chains from one sample, sequenced in a study of neurological immune-mediated disorders. MiXCR, applied by TCRdb to the 5' RACE reads, yields one record per CDR3 protein. Of tens of thousands of distinct CDR3 sequences listed, 5.2% were seen once; the top ten hold roughly 7%. Sequencing was performed on PBMCs. Every receptor here comes from a man aged 18 to 35 with multiple sclerosis. Each CDR3 is given with its conserved first and last residue. D genes are given only for firm matches. Size tells how often a clone was seen (once, few, many) or the class of an expanded clone, and some rows leave it out.

V	J	size	D	CDR3	DNA
TRBV6-2/TRBV6-3	TRBJ2-3	many	TRBD1	CASSKTGGSPDTQYF	TGTGCCAGCAGCAAGACAGGGGGATCCCCAGATACGCAGTATTTT
TRBV7-9	TRBJ2-7	many	NA	CASSLEGGASYEQYF	TGTGCCAGCAGCTTAGAGGGGGGGGCTTCCTACGAGCAGTACTTC
TRBV20-1	TRBJ2-1	many	NA	CSARNPWQASSYNEQFF	TGCAGTGCTAGAAACCCGTGGCAGGCTAGCTCCTACAATGAGCAGTTCTTC
TRBV24-1	TRBJ2-1	many	TRBD1	CATSDPGQGIGNEQFF	TGTGCCACCAGTGATCCCGGACAGGGGATAGGGAATGAGCAGTTCTTC
TRBV20-1	TRBJ1-6	NA	NA	CSARRGSSPLNF	TGCAGTGCTCGTCGGGGGAGTTCACCCCTCAACTTT
TRBV20-1	TRBJ2-1	many	NA	CSAPTGPLNEQFF	TGCAGTGCCCCGACAGGCCCCCTAAATGAGCAGTTCTTC
TRBV10-3	TRBJ1-1	NA	NA	CAIRGRDTEAFF	TGTGCCATCAGGGGCCGGGACACTGAAGCTTTCTTT
TRBV5-1	TRBJ2-3	NA	NA	CASSTTGTDTQYF	TGCGCCAGCAGCACGACAGGCACAGATACGCAGTATTTT
TRBV25-1	TRBJ2-2	many	NA	CASSPAGGTGELFF	TGTGCCAGCAGTCCTGCCGGGGGCACCGGGGAGCTGTTTTTT
TRBV5-1	TRBJ2-1	many	NA	CASSYGANEQFF	TGCGCCAGCAGCTACGGGGCGAACGAGCAGTTCTTC
TRBV12-3/TRBV12-4	TRBJ2-1	NA	TRBD2	CASSYGTSGSAYNEQFF	TGTGCCAGCAGCTACGGGACTAGCGGGAGTGCCTACAATGAGCAGTTCTTC
TRBV10-2	TRBJ1-5	many	NA	CASSGEGPTSGNQPQNF	TGCGCCAGCAGTGGTGAGGGACCCACATCGGGCAATCAGCCCCAGAATTTT
TRBV5-1	TRBJ1-2	few	TRBD1	CASSLPGQMYYGYTF	TGCGCCAGCAGCCTACCGGGACAGATGTACTATGGCTACACCTTC
TRBV20-1	TRBJ2-7	many	TRBD1	CSARGGTGGHSYEQYF	TGCAGTGCTAGGGGAGGGACAGGGGGACATTCCTACGAGCAGTACTTC
TRBV27	TRBJ2-1	many	NA	CASSQYNEQFF	TGTGCCAGCAGCCAATACAATGAGCAGTTCTTC
TRBV6-2/TRBV6-3	TRBJ2-6	NA	NA	CASSPQGANVLTF	TGTGCCAGCAGCCCTCAAGGGGCCAACGTCCTGACTTTC
TRBV12-3/TRBV12-4	TRBJ2-1	many	NA	CASSFGTSANEQFF	TGTGCCAGCAGTTTCGGGACGTCTGCCAATGAGCAGTTCTTC
TRBV14	TRBJ2-7	many	NA	CASSERTYEQYF	TGTGCCAGCAGCGAAAGAACCTACGAGCAGTACTTC
TRBV20-1	TRBJ2-1	NA	NA	CSARDRDPQLF	TGCAGTGCTAGAGATCGCGACCCACAGCTCTTC
TRBV24-1	TRBJ2-5	many	TRBD1	CATSPRDRGLQETQYF	TGTGCCACCAGCCCCCGGGACAGGGGTCTCCAAGAGACCCAGTACTTC
TRBV20-1	TRBJ2-4	many	NA	CSARTPRGALAKNIQYF	TGCAGTGCTAGGACCCCGAGGGGGGCCCTAGCCAAAAACATTCAGTACTTC
TRBV15	TRBJ2-5	many	NA	CATSRPPEETQYF	TGTGCCACCAGCAGACCTCCCGAAGAGACCCAGTACTTC
TRBV20-1	TRBJ1-6	many	NA	CSATRAAGNSPLHF	TGCAGTGCTACACGGGCTGCAGGGAATTCACCCCTCCACTTT
TRBV4-3	TRBJ2-3	many	TRBD2	CASSQDLVRGGYTQYF	TGCGCCAGCAGCCAAGATCTTGTCCGGGGAGGGTATACGCAGTATTTT
TRBV5-1	TRBJ1-6	many	NA	CASSLTGRTNSPLNF	TGCGCCAGCAGCTTAACCGGACGAACTAATTCACCCCTCAACTTT
TRBV20-1	TRBJ1-5	many	NA	CSASLARGNQPQHF	TGCAGTGCTAGTCTGGCCCGGGGCAATCAGCCCCAGCATTTT
TRBV7-6	TRBJ2-7	many	NA	CASSLRESGEQYF	TGTGCCAGCAGCTTACGGGAATCTGGCGAGCAGTACTTC
TRBV9	TRBJ1-1	many	NA	CASSEFGGSYTEAFF	TGTGCCAGCAGCGAGTTTGGGGGCAGCTACACTGAAGCTTTCTTT
TRBV20-1	TRBJ1-4	many	NA	CSARVGGEKLFF	TGCAGTGCTAGAGTGGGTGGTGAAAAACTGTTTTTT
TRBV6-4	TRBJ1-5	many	TRBD1	CASSDGTGGNQPQHF	TGTGCCAGCAGTGACGGCACAGGGGGCAATCAGCCCCAGCATTTT
TRBV7-2	TRBJ2-3	many	NA	CAVTSSSDTQYF	TGTGCCGTCACTAGCTCTTCAGATACGCAGTATTTT
TRBV2	TRBJ2-3	many	TRBD1	CASSLTGGSTDTQYF	TGTGCCAGCAGCCTGACAGGGGGTAGCACAGATACGCAGTATTTT
TRBV6-6	TRBJ2-5	many	NA	CASSYSGGPETQYF	TGTGCCAGCAGTTACTCGGGGGGACCAGAGACCCAGTACTTC
TRBV20-1	TRBJ1-4	many	NA	CSASRSANEKLFF	TGCAGTGCTAGTCGGAGCGCTAATGAAAAACTGTTTTTT
TRBV12-3/TRBV12-4	TRBJ2-3	many	NA	CASSFLGPLFWADTQYF	TGTGCCAGCAGTTTTTTGGGGCCTCTATTTTGGGCAGATACGCAGTATTTT
TRBV4-1	TRBJ1-1	NA	NA	CASSQELYRQNTEAFF	TGCGCCAGCAGCCAAGAGTTATACAGGCAGAACACTGAAGCTTTCTTT
TRBV7-2	TRBJ1-5	few	NA	CASSDRNQPQNF	TGTGCCAGCAGCGACAGGAATCAGCCCCAGAATTTT
TRBV10-2	TRBJ2-7	many	NA	CASSMGPGEQYF	TGCGCCAGCAGTATGGGGCCCGGCGAGCAGTACTTC
TRBV5-1	TRBJ2-7	many	TRBD1	CASSYADRSGDEQYF	TGCGCCAGCAGCTACGCGGACAGGAGTGGCGACGAGCAGTACTTC
TRBV12-3/TRBV12-4	TRBJ1-6	many	NA	CASSWATILHF	TGTGCCAGCAGTTGGGCCACGATACTCCACTTT
TRBV29-1	TRBJ2-3	many	TRBD1	CSVEPDRGQGKDTQYF	TGCAGCGTTGAACCAGACAGGGGGCAGGGGAAAGATACGCAGTATTTT
TRBV6-6	TRBJ2-2	many	NA	CASSYLGTGELFF	TGTGCCAGCAGTTACCTGGGGACCGGGGAGCTGTTTTTT